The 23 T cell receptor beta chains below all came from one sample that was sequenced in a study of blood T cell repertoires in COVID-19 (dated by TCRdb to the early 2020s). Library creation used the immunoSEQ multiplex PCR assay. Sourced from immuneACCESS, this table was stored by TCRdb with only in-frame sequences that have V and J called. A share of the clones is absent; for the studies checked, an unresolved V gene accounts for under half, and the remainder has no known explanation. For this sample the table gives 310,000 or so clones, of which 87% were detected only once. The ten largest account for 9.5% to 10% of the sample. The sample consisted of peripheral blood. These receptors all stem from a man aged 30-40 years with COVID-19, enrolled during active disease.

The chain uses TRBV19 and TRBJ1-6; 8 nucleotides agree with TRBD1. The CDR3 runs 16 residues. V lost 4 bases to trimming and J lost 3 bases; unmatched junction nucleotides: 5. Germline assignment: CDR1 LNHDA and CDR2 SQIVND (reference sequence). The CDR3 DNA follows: TGTGCCAGTAGTACCTTCGACAGGGGCTATAATTCACCCCTCCACTTT. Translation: CASSTFDRGYNSPLHF.

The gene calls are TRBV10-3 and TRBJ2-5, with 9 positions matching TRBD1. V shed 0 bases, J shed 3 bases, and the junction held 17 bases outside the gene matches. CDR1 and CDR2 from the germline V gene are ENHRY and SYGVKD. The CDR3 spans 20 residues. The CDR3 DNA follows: TGTGCCATCAGTGAGTCGGAAGGTTTATTTGACAGGGGGTCGGAAGAGACCCAGTACTTC. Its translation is CAISESEGLFDRGSEETQYF.

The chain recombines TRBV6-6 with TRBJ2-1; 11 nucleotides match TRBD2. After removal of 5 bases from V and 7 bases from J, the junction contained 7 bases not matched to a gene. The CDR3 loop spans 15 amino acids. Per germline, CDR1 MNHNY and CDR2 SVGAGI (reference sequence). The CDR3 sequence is CASSLLAGDMNEQFF. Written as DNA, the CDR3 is TGTGCCAGCAGTCTACTAGCGGGAGACATGAATGAGCAGTTCTTC.

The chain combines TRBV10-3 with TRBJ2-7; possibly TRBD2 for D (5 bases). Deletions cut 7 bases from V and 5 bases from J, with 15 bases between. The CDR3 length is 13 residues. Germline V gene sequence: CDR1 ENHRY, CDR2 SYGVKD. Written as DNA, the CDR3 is TGTGCCATCAAAGGACTCCCCCAGGACGAGCAGTACTTC. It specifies CAIKGLPQDEQYF.

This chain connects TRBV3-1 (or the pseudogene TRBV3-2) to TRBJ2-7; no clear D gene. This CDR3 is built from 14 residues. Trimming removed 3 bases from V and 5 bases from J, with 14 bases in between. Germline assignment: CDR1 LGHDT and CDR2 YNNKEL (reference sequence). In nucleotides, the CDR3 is TGTGCCAGCAGCCAGCGAGGAAAAAAGAACGAGCAGTACTTC. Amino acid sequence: CASSQRGKKNEQYF.

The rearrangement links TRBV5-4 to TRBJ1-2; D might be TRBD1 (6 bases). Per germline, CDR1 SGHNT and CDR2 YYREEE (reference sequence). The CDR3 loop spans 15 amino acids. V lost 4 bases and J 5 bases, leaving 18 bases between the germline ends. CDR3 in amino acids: CASSTSGTQLYGYTF. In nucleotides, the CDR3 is TGTGCCAGCAGCACCTCCGGGACACAGCTTTATGGCTACACCTTC. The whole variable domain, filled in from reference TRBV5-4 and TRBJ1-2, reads ETGVTQSPTHLIKTRGQQVTLRCSSQSGHNTVSWYQQALGQGPQFIFQYYREEENGRGNFPPRFSGLQFPNYSSELNVNALELDDSALYLCASSTSGTQLYGYTFGSGTRLTVV.

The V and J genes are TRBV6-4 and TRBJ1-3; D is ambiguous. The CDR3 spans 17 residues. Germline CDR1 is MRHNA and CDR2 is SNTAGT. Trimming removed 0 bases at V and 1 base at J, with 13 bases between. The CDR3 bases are TGTGCCAGCAGTGACTCGCCAATCGGGAGATCTGGAAACACCATATATTTT. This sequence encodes CASSDSPIGRSGNTIYF.

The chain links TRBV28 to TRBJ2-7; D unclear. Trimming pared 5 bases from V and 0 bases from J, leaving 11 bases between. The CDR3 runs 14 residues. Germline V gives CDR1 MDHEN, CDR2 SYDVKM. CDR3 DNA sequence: TGTGCCAGCAGTACAGATTCCTACTCCTACGAGCAGTACTTC. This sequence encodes CASSTDSYSYEQYF. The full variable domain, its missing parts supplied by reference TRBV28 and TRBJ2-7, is DVKVTQSSRYLVKRTGEKVFLECVQDMDHENMFWYRQDPGLGLRLIYFSYDVKMKEKGDIPEGYSVSREKKERFSLILESASTNQTSMYLCASSTDSYSYEQYFGPGTRLTVT.

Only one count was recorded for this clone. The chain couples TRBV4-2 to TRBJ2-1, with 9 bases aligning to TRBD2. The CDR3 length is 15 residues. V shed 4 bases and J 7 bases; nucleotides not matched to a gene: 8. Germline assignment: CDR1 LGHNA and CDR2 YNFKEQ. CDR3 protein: CASSPRGGPENEQFF. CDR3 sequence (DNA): TGTGCCAGCAGCCCGCGGGGGGGCCCGGAAAATGAGCAGTTCTTC.

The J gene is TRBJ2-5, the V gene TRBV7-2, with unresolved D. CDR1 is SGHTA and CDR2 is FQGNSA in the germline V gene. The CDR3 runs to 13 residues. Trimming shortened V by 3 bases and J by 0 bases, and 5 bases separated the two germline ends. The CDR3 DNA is TGTGCCAGCAGCTTGAGGTACCAAGAGACCCAGTACTTC. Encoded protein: CASSLRYQETQYF.

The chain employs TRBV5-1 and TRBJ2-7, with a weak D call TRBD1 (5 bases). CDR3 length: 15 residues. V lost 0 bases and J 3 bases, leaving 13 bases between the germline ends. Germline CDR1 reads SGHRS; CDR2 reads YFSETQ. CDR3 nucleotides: TGCGCCAGCAGCTTGGCCGTCGGCCAGGGCTACGAGCAGTACTTC. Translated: CASSLAVGQGYEQYF.

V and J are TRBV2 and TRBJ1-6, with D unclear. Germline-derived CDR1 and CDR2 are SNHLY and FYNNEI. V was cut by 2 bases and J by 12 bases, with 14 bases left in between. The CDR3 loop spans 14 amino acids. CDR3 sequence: CASSETRASGPLHF. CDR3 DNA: TGTGCCAGCAGTGAAACTCGGGCCAGCGGACCCCTCCACTTT.

The CDR3 reads CATSGLAGAPSYNEQFF. The CDR3 DNA is TGTGCCACCAGTGGGCTAGCGGGAGCTCCCTCCTACAATGAGCAGTTCTTC. The V call is TRBV24-1, the J call TRBJ2-1, with 10 bases lining up with TRBD2. The germline V gene encodes CDR1 KGHDR and CDR2 SFDVKD. V gave up 5 bases and J gave up 0 bases; unmatched junction bases: 6. This CDR3 has 17 residues.

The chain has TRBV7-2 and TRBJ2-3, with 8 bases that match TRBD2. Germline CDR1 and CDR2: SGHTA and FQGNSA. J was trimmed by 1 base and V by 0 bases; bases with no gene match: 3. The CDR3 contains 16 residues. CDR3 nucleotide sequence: TGTGCCAGCAGCTTAGCACGGCGGGGGGGCACAGATACGCAGTATTTT. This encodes CASSLARRGGTDTQYF.

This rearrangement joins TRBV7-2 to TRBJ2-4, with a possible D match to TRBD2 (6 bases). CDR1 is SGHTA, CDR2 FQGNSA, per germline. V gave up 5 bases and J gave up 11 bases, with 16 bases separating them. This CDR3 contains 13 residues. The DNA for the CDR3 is TGTGCCAGCAGCAACGAAAATCTAGCGCTTCAGTACTTC. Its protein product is CASSNENLALQYF.

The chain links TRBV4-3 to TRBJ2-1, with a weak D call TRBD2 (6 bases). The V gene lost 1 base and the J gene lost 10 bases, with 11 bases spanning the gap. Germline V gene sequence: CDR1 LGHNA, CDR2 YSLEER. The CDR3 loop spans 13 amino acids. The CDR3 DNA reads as TGCGCCAGCAGCCAAGCCCGGGGGAAGGAGCAGTTCTTC. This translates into CASSQARGKEQFF.

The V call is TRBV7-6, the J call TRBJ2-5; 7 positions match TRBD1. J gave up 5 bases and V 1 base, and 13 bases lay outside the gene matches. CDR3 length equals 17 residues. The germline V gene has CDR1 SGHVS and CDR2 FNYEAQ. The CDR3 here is CASSLEGTAKVAETQYF. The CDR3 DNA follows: TGTGCCAGCAGCTTAGAGGGGACAGCTAAGGTTGCGGAGACCCAGTACTTC.

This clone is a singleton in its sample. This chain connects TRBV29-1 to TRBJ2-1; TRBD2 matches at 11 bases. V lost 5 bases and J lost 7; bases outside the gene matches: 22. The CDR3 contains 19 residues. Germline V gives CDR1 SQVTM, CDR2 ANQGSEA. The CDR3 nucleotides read TGCAGCGTTTTCACCGCACTAGGTCAGACTAGCGGGAACGGAAATGAGCAGTTCTTC. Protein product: CSVFTALGQTSGNGNEQFF.

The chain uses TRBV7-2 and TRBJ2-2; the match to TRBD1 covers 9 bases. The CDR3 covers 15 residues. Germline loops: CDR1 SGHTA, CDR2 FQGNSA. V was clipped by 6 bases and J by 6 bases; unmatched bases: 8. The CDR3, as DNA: TGTGCCAGCAGTCCTACAGGGGGCAAGGCCGGGGAGCTGTTTTTT. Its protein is CASSPTGGKAGELFF.

The DNA for the CDR3 is TGCGCCAGCAGCCAAGAGACAGGGTATCAGCCCCAGCATTTT. It is translated as CASSQETGYQPQHF. The rearrangement uses TRBV4-3 and TRBJ1-5, with 7 bases aligning to TRBD1. The CDR3 is 14 residues long. V gave up 0 bases and J gave up 5 bases; unmatched junction bases: 1. Per the germline V gene, CDR1 is LGHNA and CDR2 is YSLEER.

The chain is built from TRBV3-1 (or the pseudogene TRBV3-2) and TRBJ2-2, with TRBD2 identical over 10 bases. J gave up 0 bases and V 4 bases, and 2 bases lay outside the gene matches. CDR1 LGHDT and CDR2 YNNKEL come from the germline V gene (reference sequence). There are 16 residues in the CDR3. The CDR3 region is CASSRGTSANTGELFF. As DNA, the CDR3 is TGTGCCAGCAGCCGGGGGACTAGCGCGAACACCGGGGAGCTGTTTTTT.

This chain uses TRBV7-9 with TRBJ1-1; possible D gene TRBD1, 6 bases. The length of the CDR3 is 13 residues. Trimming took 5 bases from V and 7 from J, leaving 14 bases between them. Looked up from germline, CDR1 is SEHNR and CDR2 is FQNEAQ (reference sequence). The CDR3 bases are TGTGCCAGCAGCCTGGACAGTAACGGTGAAGCTTTCTTT. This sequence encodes CASSLDSNGEAFF.

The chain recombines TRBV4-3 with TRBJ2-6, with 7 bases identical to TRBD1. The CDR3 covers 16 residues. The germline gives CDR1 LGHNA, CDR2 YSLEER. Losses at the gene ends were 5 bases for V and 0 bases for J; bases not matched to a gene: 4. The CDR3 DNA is TGCGCCAGCAGCAGTACAGGGGCCTCTGGGGCCAACGTCCTGACTTTC. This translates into CASSSTGASGANVLTF.